This entry lists 5 T cell receptor beta chains sequenced from one sample in a study of CD8+ T cells in alopecia areata. CD4, CD8alpha, NKG2D, NKG2ACE and other markers guided sorting of pooled cutaneous lymph node cells. Investigators isolated RNA and reverse transcribed it into cDNA to act as the sequencing template. Data came from immunoSEQ multiplex PCR; TCRdb stores just in-frame clones and leaves some out. The data list approximately 280,000 clones, none observed once; more than 0.95% falls to the top ten. The specimen sequenced was CD4+ T cells sorted from a lymph node. All receptors derive from a C3H/HeJ mouse with alopecia areata. The mice in this strain carry MHC haplotype H2-k.

This clone has only a few counts. Genes and germline come from the mouse. The read terminates 4 residues ahead of where the CDR3 ends, so the germline J gene completes it. The chain couples TRBV13-3 to TRBJ2-1; TRBD1 agrees at 10 bases. The CDR3 totals 15 residues. Per germline, CDR1 NNHDY and CDR2 SYVADS. V trimming: 5 bases; J trimming: 4 bases; junction bases outside the gene matches: 6. Incomplete CDR3 DNA: TGTGCCAGCAGACCCGGGACAGGGGAGTATGCT. It codes for CASRPGTGEYA. The complete CDR3 sequence is CASRPGTGEYAEQFF.

This clone was observed many times. Gene names and germline match the mouse. The CDR3 end is not reached by the read, which stops 3 residues before it; the germline J gene fills it in. The V gene is TRBV5, the J gene TRBJ1-6; 9 nucleotides match TRBD1. TRBJ1-6 is an ORF, with its function uncertain. The trim removed 2 bases at V and 7 bases at J, leaving 3 bases unmatched. Germline CDR1 is LGHNA and CDR2 is YNLKQL (reference sequence). This CDR3 has 15 residues. The CDR3 DNA, read in part, is TGTGCCAGCAGCCAAACAGGGGGCAGAAATTCGCCC. It yields the protein CASSQTGGRNSP. The full CDR3 protein is CASSQTGGRNSPLYF.

This clone occurred a few times. All gene names here are mouse names. The read halts 3 residues ahead of the CDR3 end, with the missing end drawn from the germline J gene. The chain couples TRBV4 to TRBJ1-6, with a weak D call TRBD1 (5 bases). TRBJ1-6 is reported as an ORF; its role is uncertain. This CDR3 spans 13 amino acids. Germline lookup yields CDR1 LGHDT and CDR2 YNNKQL (reference sequence). Trimming removed 6 bases from V and 4 bases from J, with 7 bases in between. The CDR3 reads CASRSGYNSPLYF. The CDR3 bases that were read are TGTGCCAGCAGATCAGGGTATAATTCGCCC.

This clone was seen a handful of times. Gene names refer to mouse genes. The missing CDR3 end, 4 residues past where the read stops, is filled in from the germline J gene. Distinct nucleotide sequences in the sample also encode this CDR3. V and J are TRBV13-1 and TRBJ2-2, with D perhaps matching TRBD1 (6 bases). The ends were cut back, 3 bases at V and 0 bases at J, with 9 bases in the middle. The CDR3 is made up of 15 amino acids. Looked up from germline, CDR1 is NSHNY and CDR2 is SYGAGN. CDR3 DNA (partial): TGTGCCAGCAGTGGGCAGGGGACAAACACCGGG. Protein product: CASSGQGTNTG. The whole CDR3 is CASSGQGTNTGQLYF.

On this clone: Gene names are the mouse ones. The CDR3 end is not reached by the read, which stops 4 residues before it; the germline J gene fills it in. The J gene is TRBJ2-7, the V gene TRBV19; 11 nucleotides align to TRBD2. The V gene's germline CDR1 is FNHDT and CDR2 SITEND (reference sequence). The CDR3 runs to 15 residues. The CDR3 DNA, read in part, is TGTGCCAGCAGTATAACACGGGACTGGGGGTAT. It yields the protein CASSITRDWGY. In full, the CDR3 reads CASSITRDWGYEQYF.